The next 20 T cell receptor beta chains were all read from a single sample in a study of T-cell memory formation after mild COVID-19. One entry per CDR3 protein results from TCRdb running MiXCR on the 5' RACE reads. The sample has 470,000 or so distinct CDR3 sequences, approximately 20% seen once. The sequenced sample consisted of PBMCs or a T cell subset sorted from them (not recorded which). The receptors come from an adult woman who had mild COVID-19 (a few samples of this study predate the infection). Cell type and time point are not known.

This clonotype was seen a few times. In DNA form, the CDR3 reads TGTGCCAGCAGCCGGACATGGGTAAGGTCAGGAATCAGGGCTGAAGCTTTCTTT. This codes for CASSRTWVRSGIRAEAFF. The J gene is TRBJ1-1, the V gene TRBV7-6; tentatively, D is TRBD1 (5 bases). V was trimmed by 5 bases and J by 6 bases, leaving 28 bases between them. CDR1 SGHVS and CDR2 FNYEAQ come from the germline V gene. There are 18 residues in the CDR3. Filled out from reference TRBV7-6 and TRBJ1-1, the complete variable domain reads GAGVSQSPRYKVTKRGQDVALRCDPISGHVSLYWYRQALGQGPEFLTYFNYEAQQDKSGLPNDRFSAERPEGSISTLTIQRTEQRDSAMYRCASSRTWVRSGIRAEAFFGQGTRLTVV.

This clonotype has more than one count but fewer than ten. The chain joins TRBV6-2 or TRBV6-3 to TRBJ1-4, with a possible D match to TRBD1 (5 bases). Trimming took off 8 bases at V and 7 bases at J, with 17 bases between the two ends. The CDR3 covers 14 residues. Per germline, CDR1 MNHEY and CDR2 SVGEGT. In DNA, the CDR3 is TGTGCCAGCTCACAGCGCCTCGGGGGTGAAAAACTGTTTTTT. Translated, it gives CASSQRLGGEKLFF.

V and J are TRBV20-1 and TRBJ1-1; 8 nucleotides line up with TRBD1. The junction had 9 bases not matched to a gene; V was cut back by 6 bases and J by 3 bases. Germline V gives CDR1 DFQATT, CDR2 SNEGSKA (reference sequence). There are 14 residues in the CDR3. The CDR3, as DNA: TGCAGTGCGGACAGGGTAGCGGTGGACACTGAAGCTTTCTTT. It yields the protein CSADRVAVDTEAFF.

This clonotype was seen a handful of times. The chain carries TRBV7-8 and TRBJ2-1; the D is unclear. Germline assignment: CDR1 SGHVS and CDR2 FQNEAQ. V was trimmed by 1 base and J by 5 bases, leaving 18 bases between them. The CDR3 runs 17 residues. CDR3 in amino acids: CASSLVSARWAHNEQFF. The CDR3 DNA reads as TGTGCCAGCAGCTTAGTGTCGGCCCGATGGGCCCACAATGAGCAGTTCTTC.

This clonotype was detected many times. V gene TRBV24-1 combines with J gene TRBJ2-1, with TRBD1 matching 12 bases. The CDR3 runs to 18 residues. The ends lost 0 bases at V and 8 bases at J; junction bases unmatched: 10. CDR1 and CDR2 (germline): KGHDR, SFDVKD. CDR3 nucleotides: TGTGCCACCAGTGATTTGCGGACCGGGACAGGGGGCCTTGATGAGCAGTTCTTC. The encoded protein is CATSDLRTGTGGLDEQFF.

In this sample, this clonotype turned up a few times. The V and J genes are TRBV30 and TRBJ1-4, with D possibly TRBD1 on 5 matching bases. This CDR3 is 13 amino acids long. Germline CDR1 reads GTSNPN; CDR2 reads SVGIG (reference sequence). The V and J ends lost 2 bases and 4 bases respectively, with 8 bases between them. As DNA, the CDR3 is TGTGCCTGGAGTTTACAGGTTAATGAAAAACTGTTTTTT. Its protein product is CAWSLQVNEKLFF.

This clonotype was counted between two and nine times. The chain carries TRBV12-3 or TRBV12-4 and TRBJ1-1; no clear D. Trimming shortened V by 10 bases and J by 4 bases, and 13 bases separated the two germline ends. This CDR3 is built from 12 residues. The CDR3 bases are TGTGCCACTGGAATGGGGTCCACTGAAGCTTTCTTT. It encodes CATGMGSTEAFF.

The J gene is TRBJ1-3, the V gene TRBV2; TRBD1 agrees at 7 bases. The CDR3 spans 14 residues. In germline, CDR1 is SNHLY, CDR2 FYNNEI. The V gene end was trimmed by 6 bases and the J gene end by 11 bases; junction bases not matched to a gene: 13. The CDR3 sequence: CASRKGQSSFPIYF. The CDR3 DNA is TGTGCCAGCAGGAAGGGACAGTCCTCATTCCCCATATATTTT.

V and J are TRBV25-1 and TRBJ2-7; 8 bases align to TRBD1. Germline CDR1 is MGHDK and CDR2 is SYGVNS. Trimming at V came to 3 bases and at J to 7 bases, leaving 5 bases not matched to a gene. CDR3 length equals 13 residues. CDR3 in amino acids: CASSESGGWEQYF. For the CDR3, the DNA is TGTGCCAGCAGTGAGTCAGGGGGCTGGGAGCAGTACTTC.

This clonotype was seen a handful of times. The chain uses TRBV20-1 and TRBJ2-7, with 8 bases that match TRBD2. With 7 bases clipped from V and 2 bases from J, the junction kept 7 bases outside the gene matches. The CDR3 runs to 13 residues. Germline V gives CDR1 DFQATT, CDR2 SNEGSKA (reference sequence). The DNA of the CDR3 is TGCAGTGGGAGGTTAGCGGGGACCTACGAGCAGTACTTC. Its protein product is CSGRLAGTYEQYF.

This clonotype has only one observation. Mismatch with germline at one junction end may stem from a read error. This chain uses TRBV5-1 with TRBJ1-1; the D gene is possibly TRBD1 (6 bases). The CDR3 is 13 residues long. Germline assignment: CDR1 SGHRS and CDR2 YFSETQ. CDR3 loop: CASNRDTYTEDFF. CDR3 DNA sequence: TGCGCCTCCAATAGGGACACCTACACTGAAGATTTCTTT.

The gene calls are TRBV6-2 or TRBV6-3 and TRBJ2-7; D is possibly TRBD1 or TRBD2 (5 bases each). The CDR3 runs to 14 residues. The V gene's germline CDR1 is MNHEY and CDR2 SVGEGT. Trimming removed 8 bases at V and 5 bases at J, with 19 bases between. Here the CDR3 reads CASQLGAGYDEQYF. The DNA for the CDR3 is TGTGCCAGCCAACTCGGGGCAGGGTACGACGAGCAGTACTTC.

V usage is TRBV20-1 and J usage is TRBJ2-7; D possibly uses TRBD1 or TRBD2 (6 bases each). Germline values: CDR1 DFQATT, CDR2 SNEGSKA (reference sequence). The CDR3 totals 13 residues. V was shortened by 7 bases and J by 4 bases, with 17 bases between the two germline ends. The CDR3 here is CSVRGESSYEQYF. CDR3 sequence (DNA): TGCAGTGTGAGGGGGGAGTCTAGTTACGAGCAGTACTTC.

This clonotype was seen repeatedly, ten times or more. J is TRBJ2-3 and V is TRBV11-2, with 13 nucleotides matching TRBD2. Losses at the gene ends were 5 bases for V and 0 bases for J; bases not matched to a gene: 2. This CDR3 is built from 16 residues. In germline, CDR1 is SGHAT, CDR2 FQNNGV. Here the CDR3 DNA reads TGTGCCAGCAGCATGACTAGCGGGGGGAGCACAGATACGCAGTATTTT. Translation gives CASSMTSGGSTDTQYF.

The rearrangement joins TRBV19 to TRBJ1-6; D unresolved. Germline lookup yields CDR1 LNHDA and CDR2 SQIVND (reference sequence). The CDR3 has 13 amino acids. V dropped 3 bases and J dropped 14 bases, with 14 bases sitting between them. CDR3 sequence (DNA): TGTGCCAGTAGTATTGCGACATTCTCATCCCTCCACTTT. It is translated as CASSIATFSSLHF.

J is TRBJ2-1 and V is TRBV5-1; D call uncertain. The CDR3 contains 15 residues. Trimming removed 6 bases at V and 0 bases at J, with 13 bases between. Per germline, CDR1 SGHRS and CDR2 YFSETQ. The CDR3 DNA sequence: TGCGCCAGCACCATGGACGTGAGCTCCTACAATGAGCAGTTCTTC. Protein: CASTMDVSSYNEQFF.

Only a few counts were recorded for this clonotype. The chain employs TRBV29-1 and TRBJ1-1, with 9 bases matching TRBD1. Germline V CDR1 and CDR2: SQVTM, ANQGSEA. After removal of 5 bases from V and 1 base from J, the junction contained 2 bases not matched to a gene. This CDR3 spans 13 amino acids. CDR3 loop: CSVLQGANTEAFF. The CDR3 DNA sequence: TGCAGCGTTCTACAGGGGGCGAACACTGAAGCTTTCTTT. The complete variable domain, with remaining parts taken from reference TRBV29-1 and TRBJ1-1, reads SAVISQKPSRDICQRGTSLTIQCQVDSQVTMMFWYRQQPGQSLTLIATANQGSEATYESGFVIDKFPISRPNLTFSTLTVSNMSPEDSSIYLCSVLQGANTEAFFGQGTRLTVV.

This clonotype was counted ten times or more. This chain uses TRBV7-2 with TRBJ2-7; 15 nucleotides agree with TRBD2. Germline values: CDR1 SGHTA, CDR2 FQGNSA. V shed 5 bases, J shed 5 bases, and the junction held 7 bases outside the gene matches. The CDR3 has 16 residues. CDR3 sequence reads: CASSEGGLAGGNEQYF. The CDR3 DNA reads as TGTGCCAGCAGCGAGGGGGGACTAGCGGGAGGTAACGAGCAGTACTTC.

V gene TRBV7-9 combines with J gene TRBJ2-7, with unresolved D. CDR1 and CDR2 (germline): SEHNR, FQNEAQ (reference sequence). CDR3 length: 12 residues. The V and J ends lost 5 bases and 7 bases respectively, with 12 bases between them. The CDR3 bases are TGTGCCAGCAGCCCCCTTGGGGAAGAGCAGTACTTC. It is translated as CASSPLGEEQYF.

The gene calls are TRBV20-1 and TRBJ2-7, with D perhaps matching TRBD1 or TRBD2 (5 bases each). Germline CDR1 reads DFQATT; CDR2 reads SNEGSKA (reference sequence). The length of the CDR3 is 14 residues. CDR3 amino acids: CSSGPAGRSYEQYF. CDR3 DNA sequence: TGCAGCTCGGGGCCTGCGGGCCGGTCGTACGAGCAGTACTTC.